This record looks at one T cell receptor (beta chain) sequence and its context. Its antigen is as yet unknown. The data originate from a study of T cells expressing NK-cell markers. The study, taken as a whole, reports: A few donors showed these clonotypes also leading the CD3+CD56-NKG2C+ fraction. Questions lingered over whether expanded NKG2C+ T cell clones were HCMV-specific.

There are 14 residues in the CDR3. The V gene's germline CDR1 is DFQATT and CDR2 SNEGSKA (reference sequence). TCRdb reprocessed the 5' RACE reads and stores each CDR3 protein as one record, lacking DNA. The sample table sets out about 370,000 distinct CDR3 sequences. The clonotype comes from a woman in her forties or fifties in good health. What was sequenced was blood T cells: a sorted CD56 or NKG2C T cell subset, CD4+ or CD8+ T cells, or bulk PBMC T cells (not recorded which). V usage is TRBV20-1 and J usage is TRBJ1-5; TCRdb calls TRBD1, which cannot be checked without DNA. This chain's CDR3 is CSARWKGNNQPQHF.